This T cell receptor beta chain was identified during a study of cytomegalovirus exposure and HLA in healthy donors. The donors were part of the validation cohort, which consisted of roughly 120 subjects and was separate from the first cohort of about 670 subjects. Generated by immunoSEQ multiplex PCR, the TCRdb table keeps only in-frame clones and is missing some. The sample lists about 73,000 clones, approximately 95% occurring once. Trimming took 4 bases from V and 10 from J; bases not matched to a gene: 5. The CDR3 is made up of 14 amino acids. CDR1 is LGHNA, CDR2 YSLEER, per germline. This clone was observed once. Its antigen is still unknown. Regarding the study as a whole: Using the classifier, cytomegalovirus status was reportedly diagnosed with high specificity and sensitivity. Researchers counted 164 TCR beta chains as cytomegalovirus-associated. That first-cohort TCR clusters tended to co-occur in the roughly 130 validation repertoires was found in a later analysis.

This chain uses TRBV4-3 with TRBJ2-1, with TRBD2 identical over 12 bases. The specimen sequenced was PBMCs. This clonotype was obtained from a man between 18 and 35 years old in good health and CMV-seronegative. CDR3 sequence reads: CASSPYTSGGEQFF. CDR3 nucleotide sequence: TGCGCCAGCAGCCCCTACACTAGCGGGGGGGAGCAGTTCTTC.